Listed here are 5 T cell receptor beta chains from one sample, sequenced in a study of T cells in localized non-small cell lung cancer (dated by TCRdb to 2020 to 2022). Library method: the immunoSEQ multiplex PCR assay. The immuneACCESS repertoire file appears here via TCRdb, limited to in-frame rearrangements. These files lack a portion of the clones; in checked studies, under half of the deficit traces to unresolved V genes, and the cause of the others is not known. The sample table contains approximately 28,000 clones; only one count was recorded for approximately 91% of them. Of the sample, 3.5% to 5% is held by the ten largest clones. Sequencing used peripheral blood mononuclear cells, obtained before any cancer treatment. The receptors originated from a woman aged 40-75 years with stage III lung adenocarcinoma.

The genes are TRBV5-1 and TRBJ2-6; D uncertain. The germline V gene has CDR1 SGHRS and CDR2 YFSETQ. The CDR3 contains 14 residues. Trimming stripped 0 bases from V and 2 bases from J, with 3 bases between. CDR3: CASSLAAGANVLTF. CDR3 coding DNA: TGCGCCAGCAGCTTGGCCGCTGGGGCCAACGTCCTGACTTTC.

The gene calls are TRBV30 and TRBJ2-3; a weak D match, TRBD2 (7 bases). Germline V CDR1 and CDR2: GTSNPN, SVGIG (reference sequence). V dropped 0 bases and J dropped 2 bases, with 12 bases sitting between them. CDR3 size: 15 residues. CDR3 coding DNA: TGTGCCTGGAGTGTAAGGGCGGGGGCCACAGATACGCAGTATTTT. This translates into CAWSVRAGATDTQYF.

V is TRBV11-3 and J is TRBJ2-7; D not resolved. Germline V CDR1 and CDR2: SGHNT, YENEEA. Trimming shortened V by 5 bases and J by 2 bases, and 19 bases separated the two germline ends. This CDR3 contains 16 residues. The CDR3 is CASSKIPRPGAYEQYF. The CDR3 DNA reads as TGTGCCAGCAGCAAAATTCCCCGCCCTGGGGCCTACGAGCAGTACTTC.

This chain joins TRBV28 and TRBJ2-5; tentative D call: TRBD2 (7 bases). The CDR3 consists of 19 residues. V was clipped by 2 bases and J by 2 bases, with 24 bases between them. The germline V gene has CDR1 MDHEN and CDR2 SYDVKM. CDR3 in amino acids: CASSLVGWGASGSQETQYF. DNA for the CDR3: TGTGCCAGCAGTTTAGTAGGGTGGGGGGCTAGCGGTTCTCAAGAGACCCAGTACTTC.

A single count supports this clone. The chain is built from TRBV29-1 and TRBJ2-5; tentatively, D is TRBD2 (6 bases). V was clipped by 7 bases and J by 5 bases, with 20 bases between them. CDR1 SQVTM and CDR2 ANQGSEA come from the germline V gene. This CDR3 has 14 residues. The CDR3 sequence: CSAPGTPGWETQYF. The CDR3 DNA follows: TGCAGCGCCCCCGGGACTCCGGGTTGGGAGACCCAGTACTTC.